The T cell receptor (beta chain) described here comes from a study of molecular identifiers for immune sequencing clone quantification. Researchers sorted naive CD8 T cells as cells that were CD8+CD4-CCR7+CD45RA+. Overall study results and limits: Detectable among some 950,000 naive cells, according to reports, was Jurkat TCR RNA spiked in from one cell.

The CDR3 runs 14 residues. Germline V CDR1 and CDR2: SGHRS, YFSETQ. The ends were cut back, 4 bases at V and 2 bases at J, with 13 bases in the middle. TCRdb reprocessed the PCR reads with MiXCR, giving one entry per CDR3 protein. The table has around 470,000 distinct CDR3 sequences, around 21% seen once. This clonotype was observed many times. The antigen is not known. V and J are TRBV5-1 and TRBJ2-7, with D perhaps matching TRBD2 (7 bases). This TCR was sampled from a human donor in good health. Some libraries in this study had Jurkat cell RNA spiked in. Sequences were obtained from naive CD8+ T cells from blood, with Jurkat cell RNA spiked in. Described subset: FACS-sorted CD8+CD4-CCR7+CD45RA+ naive T cells. The CDR3 DNA is TGCGCCAGCAGCACAGGGACTATAGCCTACGAGCAGTACTTC. As protein: CASSTGTIAYEQYF. Full variable domain (rest looked up from reference TRBV5-1 and TRBJ2-7): KAGVTQTPRYLIKTRGQQVTLSCSPISGHRSVSWYQQTPGQGLQFLFEYFSETQRNKGNFPGRFSGRQFSNSRSEMNVSTLELGDSALYLCASSTGTIAYEQYFGPGTRLTVT.